The subject of this entry is one T cell receptor beta chain. The data were obtained in a study of blood T cell repertoires in COVID-19. Germline assignment: CDR1 SQVTM and CDR2 ANQGSEA. CDR3 length: 15 residues. V lost 3 bases to trimming and J lost 9 bases; unmatched junction nucleotides: 11. TCRdb's table, derived via immunoSEQ multiplex PCR, lists solely in-frame clones and lacks some. Among 200,000 to 300,000 clones listed, 70% to 90% were seen once. Sequenced sample: peripheral blood. This TCR derives from a woman in her sixties with COVID-19, enrolled during active disease. The chain carries TRBV29-1 and TRBJ2-1; TRBD2 matches 10 bases. CDR3 region: CSVDNPSGSGGEQFF. CDR3 in DNA: TGCAGCGTTGATAATCCTAGCGGGAGCGGCGGTGAGCAGTTCTTC.